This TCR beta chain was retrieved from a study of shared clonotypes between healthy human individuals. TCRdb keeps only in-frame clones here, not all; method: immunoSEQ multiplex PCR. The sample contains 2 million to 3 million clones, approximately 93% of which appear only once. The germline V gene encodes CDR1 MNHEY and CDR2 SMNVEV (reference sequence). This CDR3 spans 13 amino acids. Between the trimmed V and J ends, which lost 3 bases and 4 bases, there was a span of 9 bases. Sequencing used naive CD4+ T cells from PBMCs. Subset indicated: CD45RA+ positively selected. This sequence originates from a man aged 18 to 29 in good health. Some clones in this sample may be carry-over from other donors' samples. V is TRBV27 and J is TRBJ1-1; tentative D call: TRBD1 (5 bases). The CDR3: CASSLRGGTEAFF. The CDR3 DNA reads TGTGCCAGCAGTTTGAGGGGTGGCACTGAAGCTTTCTTT.